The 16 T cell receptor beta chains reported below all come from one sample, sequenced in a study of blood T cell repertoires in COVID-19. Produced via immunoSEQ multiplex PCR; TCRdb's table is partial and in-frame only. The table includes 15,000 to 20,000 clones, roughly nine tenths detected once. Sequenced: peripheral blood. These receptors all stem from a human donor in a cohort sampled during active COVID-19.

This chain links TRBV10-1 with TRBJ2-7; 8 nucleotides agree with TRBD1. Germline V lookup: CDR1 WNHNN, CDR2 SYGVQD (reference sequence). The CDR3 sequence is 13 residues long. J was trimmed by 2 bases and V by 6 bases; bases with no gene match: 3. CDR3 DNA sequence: TGCGCCAGCAGCCCGGGACAGGCCTACGAGCAGTACTTC. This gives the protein CASSPGQAYEQYF.

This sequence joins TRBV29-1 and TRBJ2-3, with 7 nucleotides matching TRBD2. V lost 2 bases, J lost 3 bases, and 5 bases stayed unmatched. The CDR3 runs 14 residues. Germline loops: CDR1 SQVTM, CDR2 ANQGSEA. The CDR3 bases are TGCAGCGTTGAACTAGCGGTCGGTACAGATACGCAGTATTTT. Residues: CSVELAVGTDTQYF.

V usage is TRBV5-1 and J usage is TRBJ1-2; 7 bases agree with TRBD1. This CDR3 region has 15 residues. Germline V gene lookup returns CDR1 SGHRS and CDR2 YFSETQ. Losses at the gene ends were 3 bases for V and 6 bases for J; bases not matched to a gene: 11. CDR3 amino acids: CASSSSSTGTDGYTF. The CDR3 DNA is TGCGCCAGCAGCTCTTCCTCGACAGGGACAGATGGCTACACCTTC.

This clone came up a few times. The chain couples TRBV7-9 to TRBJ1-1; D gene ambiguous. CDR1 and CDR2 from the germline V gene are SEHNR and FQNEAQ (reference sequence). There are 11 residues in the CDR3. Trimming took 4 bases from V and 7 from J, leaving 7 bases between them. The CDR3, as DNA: TGTGCCAGCAGCTCCTACGTTGAAGCTTTCTTT. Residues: CASSSYVEAFF.

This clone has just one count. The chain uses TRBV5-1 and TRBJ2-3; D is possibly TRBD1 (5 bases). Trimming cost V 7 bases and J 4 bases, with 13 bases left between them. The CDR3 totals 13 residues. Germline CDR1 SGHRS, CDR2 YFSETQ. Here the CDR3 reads CASGQGYADTQYF. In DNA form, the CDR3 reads TGCGCCAGCGGGCAGGGATATGCAGATACGCAGTATTTT.

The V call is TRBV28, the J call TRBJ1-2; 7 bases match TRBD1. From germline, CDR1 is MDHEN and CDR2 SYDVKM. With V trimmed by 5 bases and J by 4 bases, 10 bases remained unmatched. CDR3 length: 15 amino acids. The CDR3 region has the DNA TGTGCCAGCAGTCCGAGGACAGGAGCCTTCTATGGCTACACCTTC. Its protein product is CASSPRTGAFYGYTF.

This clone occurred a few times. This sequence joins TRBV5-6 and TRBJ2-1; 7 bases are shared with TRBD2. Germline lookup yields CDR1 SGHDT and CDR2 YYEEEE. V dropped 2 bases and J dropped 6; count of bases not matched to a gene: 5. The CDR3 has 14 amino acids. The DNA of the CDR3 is TGTGCCAGCAGCTTTTCCGGGAGGCCCAATGAGCAGTTCTTC. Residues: CASSFSGRPNEQFF.

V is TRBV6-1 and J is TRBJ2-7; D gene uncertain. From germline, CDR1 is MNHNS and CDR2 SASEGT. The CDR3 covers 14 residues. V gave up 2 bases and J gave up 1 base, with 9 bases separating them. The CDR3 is CASSEFGWSYEQYF. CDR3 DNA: TGTGCCAGCAGTGAATTCGGGTGGTCCTACGAGCAGTACTTC.

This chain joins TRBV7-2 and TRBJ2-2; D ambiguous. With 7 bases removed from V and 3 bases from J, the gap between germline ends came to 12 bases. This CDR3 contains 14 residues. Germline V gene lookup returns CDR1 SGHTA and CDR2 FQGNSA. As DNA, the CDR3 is TGTGCCAGCACCCTAAGGAGCTACACCGGGGAGCTGTTTTTT. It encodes CASTLRSYTGELFF.

CDR3 in DNA: TGTGCCAGCAGCTTTGAGCCAACGAATACGCAGTATTTT. This codes for CASSFEPTNTQYF. V and J are TRBV7-2 and TRBJ2-3; no clear D gene. The V gene lost 3 bases and the J gene lost 7 bases, with 11 bases spanning the gap. The germline gives CDR1 SGHTA, CDR2 FQGNSA. There are 13 residues in the CDR3.

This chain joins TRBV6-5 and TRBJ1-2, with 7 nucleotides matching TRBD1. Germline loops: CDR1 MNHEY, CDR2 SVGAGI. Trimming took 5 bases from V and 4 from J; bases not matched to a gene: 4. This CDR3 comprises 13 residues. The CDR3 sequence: CASSKQGTYGYTF. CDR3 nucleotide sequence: TGTGCCAGCAGTAAACAGGGGACCTATGGCTACACCTTC.

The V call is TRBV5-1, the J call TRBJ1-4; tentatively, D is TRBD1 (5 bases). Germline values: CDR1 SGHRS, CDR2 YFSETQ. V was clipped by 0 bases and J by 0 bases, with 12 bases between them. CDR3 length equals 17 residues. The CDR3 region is CASSLGGAGATNEKLFF. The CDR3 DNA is TGCGCCAGCAGCTTGGGGGGCGCGGGGGCAACTAATGAAAAACTGTTTTTT.

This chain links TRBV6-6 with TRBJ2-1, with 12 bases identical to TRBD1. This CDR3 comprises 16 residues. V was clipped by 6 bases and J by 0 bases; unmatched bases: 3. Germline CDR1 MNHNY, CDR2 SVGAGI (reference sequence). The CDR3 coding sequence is TGTGCCAGCAGAAAGGGACAGGGGGCCTCCTACAATGAGCAGTTCTTC. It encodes CASRKGQGASYNEQFF.

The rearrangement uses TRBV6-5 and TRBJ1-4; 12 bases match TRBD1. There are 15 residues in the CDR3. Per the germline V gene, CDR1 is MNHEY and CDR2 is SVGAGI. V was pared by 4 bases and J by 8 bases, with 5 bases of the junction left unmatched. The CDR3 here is CASSLKGTGGEKLFF. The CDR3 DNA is TGTGCCAGCAGTTTAAAAGGGACAGGGGGCGAAAAACTGTTTTTT.

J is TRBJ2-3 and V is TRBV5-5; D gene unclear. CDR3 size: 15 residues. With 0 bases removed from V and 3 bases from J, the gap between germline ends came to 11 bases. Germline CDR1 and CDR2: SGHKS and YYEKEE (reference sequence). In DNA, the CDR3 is TGTGCCAGCAGCTTGGAGGTTATGAGGACAGATACGCAGTATTTT. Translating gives CASSLEVMRTDTQYF.

CDR3 coding DNA: TGTGCCAGCAGCGGGGGGGGTAGTACTGAAGCTTTCTTT. This translates into CASSGGGSTEAFF. The chain has TRBV27 and TRBJ1-1; a weak D match, TRBD1 (5 bases). The CDR3 runs 13 residues. The germline gives CDR1 MNHEY, CDR2 SMNVEV (reference sequence). Trimming left V 6 bases short and J 5 bases short, with 13 bases between.